This TCR beta chain was profiled in a study of T-cell reconstitution after alpha-beta-depleted transplantation in children (dated by TCRdb to about 2016). Describing the broader study: The study quantitatively tracked T-cell immune reconstitution after TCRalphabeta/CD19-depleted allogeneic hematopoietic cell transplantation in children using TCR repertoire profiling. The full study reports these points: The apparently early recovery of alphabetaT-cell counts about two months after transplant reportedly depended on only several hundred rapidly expanded clones that came from non-depleted graft cells. The frequencies of hyperexpanded clones fell over the following months, and after one year, T-cell counts and TCRbeta diversity were mostly attributed to newly produced T cells. In some patients, the high TCRbeta diversity seen at day 60 was put down to recipient T cells and intrathymic progenitors that had survived conditioning.

This clonotype was counted ten times or more. The antigen it binds to is not known. Base qualities are not recorded, but no much larger clone differs from it by a single base. According to the study, the label for this sample's treatment or condition signals: allogeneic hematopoietic cell transplantation with graft depleted of TCRalphabeta T cells and CD19 B cells. The transplant recipients were children given TCRalphabeta/CD19-depleted allogeneic hematopoietic cell grafts. The method behind the library was PCR. These reads were obtained on an Illumina HiSeq 2500. Molecular barcoding was employed in the preparation of TCR libraries, with unique molecular identifiers being used to normalize TCRbeta repertoire quantification. TCRdb's own reprocessing of the public reads used fastp at Q25 and MiXCR and kept productive beta chains. Each entry merges the rows of one CDR3 protein and shows their most common DNA and genes. This sample holds 15,000 to 20,000 distinct CDR3 sequences; roughly 12% were observed only once. The biggest ten clones account for approximately 64% of the sample.

This sequence was found in a boy under three years old who had a stem cell transplant for Wiskott-Aldrich syndrome, so the T cells may come from the graft donor. The specimen was PBMCs, mostly from graft donor cells, collected 180 days after TCRalphabeta/CD19-depleted stem cell transplant.

Here is the DNA: TGTGCCAGCAGTTTCGATGGGCGCAGGGCCTTACAGCCCCAGCATTTT. Protein translation: CASSFDGRRALQPQHF. Recombination connected TRBV27 to TRBJ1-5; TRBD1 is perhaps the D gene, given 5 matching bases. V sheds 3 bases and J sheds 7 bases, leaving 19 bases between their ends. There are 16 amino acids in the CDR3, from cysteine to phenylalanine inclusive. The read is trimmed to its CDR3 DNA, 48 bases read in frame from base 1. According to the germline V gene (reference sequence), CDR1 reads MNHEY and CDR2 reads SMNVEV.